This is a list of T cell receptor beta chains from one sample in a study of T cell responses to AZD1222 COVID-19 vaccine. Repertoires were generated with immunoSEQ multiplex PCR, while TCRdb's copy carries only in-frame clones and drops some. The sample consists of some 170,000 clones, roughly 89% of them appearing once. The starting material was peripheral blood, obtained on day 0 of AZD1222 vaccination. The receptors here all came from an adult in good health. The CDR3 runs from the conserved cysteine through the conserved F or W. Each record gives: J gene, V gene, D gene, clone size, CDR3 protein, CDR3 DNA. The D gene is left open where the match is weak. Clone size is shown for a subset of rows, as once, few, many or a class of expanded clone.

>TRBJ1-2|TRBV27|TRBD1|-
CASSLTLTGQYVYTF
TGTGCCAGCAGTTTAACGTTGACGGGACAGTATGTCTACACCTTC
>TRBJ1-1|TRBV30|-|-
CAWIFNTEAFF
TGTGCCTGGATCTTTAACACTGAAGCTTTCTTT
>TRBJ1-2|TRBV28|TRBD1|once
CASRPRDRASYGYTF
TGTGCCAGCAGGCCCCGAGACAGGGCGAGCTATGGCTACACCTTC
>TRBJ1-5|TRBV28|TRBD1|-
CASSHGTGKRPQHF
TGTGCCAGCAGTCATGGGACAGGGAAGAGACCCCAGCATTTT
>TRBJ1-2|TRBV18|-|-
CASSPNQDYGYTF
TGTGCCAGCTCACCAAACCAGGACTATGGCTACACCTTC
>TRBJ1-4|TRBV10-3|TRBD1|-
CAISEGRGRNEKLFF
TGTGCCATCAGTGAGGGGAGGGGGCGGAATGAAAAACTGTTTTTT
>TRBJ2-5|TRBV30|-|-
CAWLRRGVQETQYF
TGTGCCTGGTTGAGGAGGGGGGTTCAAGAGACCCAGTACTTC
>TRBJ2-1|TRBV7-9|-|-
CASSLEGREVNEQFF
TGTGCCAGCAGCTTAGAGGGGAGAGAGGTCAATGAGCAGTTCTTC
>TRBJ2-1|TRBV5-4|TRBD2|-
CASSVGLAGYNEQFF
TGTGCCAGCAGCGTAGGACTAGCGGGGTATAATGAGCAGTTCTTC
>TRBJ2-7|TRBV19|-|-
CASSMGRFYEQYF
TGTGCCAGTAGTATGGGCCGATTCTACGAGCAGTACTTC
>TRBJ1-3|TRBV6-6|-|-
CASSPKGNTIYF
TGTGCCAGCAGTCCCAAAGGAAACACCATATATTTT
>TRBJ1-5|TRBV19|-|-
CASSIWLNQPQHF
TGTGCCAGTAGTATCTGGTTGAATCAGCCCCAGCATTTT
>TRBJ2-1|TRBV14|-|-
CASSRLRGYYNEQFF
TGTGCCAGCAGCCGGCTTCGGGGGTACTACAATGAGCAGTTCTTC
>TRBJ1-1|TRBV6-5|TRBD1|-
CASSPNRGSTEAFF
TGTGCCAGCAGTCCTAACAGGGGTTCGACTGAAGCTTTCTTT
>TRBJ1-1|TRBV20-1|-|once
CSASDLEAFF
TGCAGTGCTAGTGACCTGGAAGCTTTCTTT
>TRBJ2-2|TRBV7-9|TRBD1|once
CASSLGRIWDRGWTGELFF
TGTGCCAGCAGCTTAGGCCGAATATGGGACAGGGGCTGGACCGGGGAGCTGTTTTTT
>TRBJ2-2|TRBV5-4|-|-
CASSFGLRTSGTGELFF
TGTGCCAGCAGCTTCGGCTTGAGAACTAGTGGCACCGGGGAGCTGTTTTTT
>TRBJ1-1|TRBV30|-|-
CAWSRWGGQVTEAFF
TGTGCCTGGAGTCGATGGGGGGGGCAGGTCACTGAAGCTTTCTTT
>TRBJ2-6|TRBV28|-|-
CASSFDASGANVLTF
TGTGCCAGCAGTTTTGATGCCTCTGGGGCCAACGTCCTGACTTTC
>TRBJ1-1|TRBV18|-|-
CASSPRMMGMSTEAFF
TGTGCCAGCTCACCTAGGATGATGGGTATGTCCACTGAAGCTTTCTTT
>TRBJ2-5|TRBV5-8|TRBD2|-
CASSSSKTSGSSETQYF
TGTGCCAGCAGCTCAAGTAAGACTAGCGGGAGCAGCGAGACCCAGTACTTC
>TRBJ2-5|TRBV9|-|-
CASSVGLQETQYF
TGTGCCAGCAGCGTAGGTCTGCAAGAGACCCAGTACTTC
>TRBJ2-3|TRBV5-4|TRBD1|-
CASSLGQGATDTQYF
TGTGCCAGCAGCTTGGGGCAGGGGGCCACAGATACGCAGTATTTT
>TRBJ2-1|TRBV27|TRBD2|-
CASRPSGGAFVSQFF
TGTGCCAGCAGACCCAGCGGGGGGGCCTTTGTTTCACAATTCTTC
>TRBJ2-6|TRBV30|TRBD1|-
CAWSTRTGGTGANVLTF
TGTGCCTGGAGTACCCGGACAGGGGGGACTGGGGCCAACGTCCTGACTTTC
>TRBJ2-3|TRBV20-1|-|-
CSASSFYTDTQYF
TGCAGTGCTAGTAGCTTTTACACAGATACGCAGTATTTT
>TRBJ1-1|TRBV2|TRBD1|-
CASSYYRGENTEAFF
TGTGCCAGCAGTTATTACAGGGGTGAGAACACTGAAGCTTTCTTT
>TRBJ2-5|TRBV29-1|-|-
CSVRPGVETQYF
TGCAGCGTTAGGCCGGGGGTGGAGACCCAGTACTTC
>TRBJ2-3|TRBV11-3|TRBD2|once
CASSASGTSTDTQYF
TGTGCCAGCAGCGCTAGCGGGACGAGCACAGATACGCAGTATTTT
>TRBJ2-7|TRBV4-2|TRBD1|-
CASRFSGGGNYEQYF
TGTGCCAGCAGATTCTCAGGGGGCGGGAACTACGAGCAGTACTTC
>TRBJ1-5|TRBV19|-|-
CASSPAGQNQPQHF
TGTGCCAGTAGCCCTGCGGGGCAGAATCAGCCCCAGCATTTT
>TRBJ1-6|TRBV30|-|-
CAWSPYGGIGSPLHF
TGTGCCTGGAGTCCCTACGGGGGGATAGGTTCACCCCTCCACTTT
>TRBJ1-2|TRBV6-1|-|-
CASSETGSGYGYTF
TGTGCCAGCAGTGAAACGGGGAGCGGCTATGGCTACACCTTC
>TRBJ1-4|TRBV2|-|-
CASSERTRGEKLFF
TGTGCCAGCAGTGAAAGGACAAGGGGGGAAAAACTGTTTTTT
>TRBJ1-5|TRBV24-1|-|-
CATSDPSSNQPQHF
TGTGCCACCAGTGACCCCAGTAGCAATCAGCCCCAGCATTTT
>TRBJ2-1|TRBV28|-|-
CASSLYYEQFF
TGTGCCAGCAGCCTTTATTATGAGCAGTTCTTC
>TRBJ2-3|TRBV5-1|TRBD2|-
CASSLALAGGPPHTDTQYF
TGCGCCAGCAGCTTGGCCCTAGCGGGGGGGCCTCCCCACACAGATACGCAGTATTTT
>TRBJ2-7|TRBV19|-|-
CASSLTSTKSYEQYF
TGTGCCAGTAGTCTGACATCCACAAAGTCCTACGAGCAGTACTTC
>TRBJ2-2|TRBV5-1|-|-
CASSLELPTGELFF
TGCGCCAGCAGCTTGGAACTTCCCACCGGGGAGCTGTTTTTT
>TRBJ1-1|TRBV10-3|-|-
CAITRELDTEAFF
TGTGCCATCACGAGGGAGCTAGACACTGAAGCTTTCTTT
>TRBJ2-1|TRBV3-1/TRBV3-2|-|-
CASSQGRQGNNEQFF
TGTGCCAGCAGCCAAGGGAGGCAGGGCAACAATGAGCAGTTCTTC
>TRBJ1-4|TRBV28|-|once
CASSLGRDEKLFF
TGTGCCAGCAGTTTGGGGCGGGACGAAAAACTGTTTTTT
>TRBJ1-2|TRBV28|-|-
CASSFSGRSNYGYTF
TGTGCCAGCAGTTTCTCTGGGCGGTCGAACTATGGCTACACCTTC
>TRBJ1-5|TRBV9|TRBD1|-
CASSVARDRVYSNQPQHF
TGTGCCAGCAGCGTAGCTAGGGACAGGGTTTATAGCAATCAGCCCCAGCATTTT
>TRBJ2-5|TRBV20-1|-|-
CSARGGETQYF
TGCAGTGCCAGGGGTGGGGAGACCCAGTACTTC
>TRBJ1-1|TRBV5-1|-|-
CASSLDWRSNTEAFF
TGCGCCAGCAGCTTGGATTGGCGATCGAACACTGAAGCTTTCTTT
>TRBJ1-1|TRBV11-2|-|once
CASSQYSWNTEAFF
TGTGCCAGCAGTCAGTACAGTTGGAACACTGAAGCTTTCTTT
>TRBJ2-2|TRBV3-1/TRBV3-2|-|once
CASALLGELFF
TGTGCCAGCGCTCTCCTCGGGGAGCTGTTTTTT
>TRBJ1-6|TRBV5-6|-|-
CASSPLETSPLHF
TGTGCCAGCAGCCCTCTTGAGACTTCACCCCTCCACTTT
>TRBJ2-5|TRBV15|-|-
CATSGPRLFQETQYF
TGTGCCACCAGTGGCCCTCGGCTGTTTCAAGAGACCCAGTACTTC
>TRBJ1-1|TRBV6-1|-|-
CASSEPGDPGPF
TGTGCCAGCAGTGAACCAGGCGACCCCGGCCCGTTT